The rows below give T cell receptor beta chains drawn from one sample of a study of blood T cell repertoires in COVID-19. Sequencing was performed with immunoSEQ multiplex PCR; in TCRdb, only in-frame clones are kept and a portion is missing. This repertoire shows roughly 59,000 clones, approximately 82% found once; its top ten account for approximately 12%. Sequenced: peripheral blood. The origin of the receptors is an elderly man with acute or convalescent COVID-19. The CDR3 runs from the conserved cysteine through the conserved F or W. The D gene is left open where the match is weak. Rows give clone size only sometimes, using once, few, many, or a class for an expanded clone.

D gene | J gene | clone size | V gene | CDR3 DNA | CDR3 protein
NA | TRBJ2-7 | NA | TRBV5-1 | TGCGCCAGCAGCCCCATAAGCTCCCAATCCTACGAGCAGTACTTC | CASSPISSQSYEQYF
TRBD2 | TRBJ2-5 | NA | TRBV10-3 | TGTGCCACATCGACTAGCGGGGGTTACCAAGAGACCCAGTACTTC | CATSTSGGYQETQYF
TRBD1 | TRBJ1-2 | NA | TRBV2 | TGTGCCAGCAGTTTGACAGGGGCGCTTGGAGGCTACACCTTC | CASSLTGALGGYTF
TRBD1 | TRBJ1-1 | NA | TRBV18 | TGTGCCAGCTCACCTGGGACAGCACCTGAAGCTTTCTTT | CASSPGTAPEAFF
TRBD1 | TRBJ1-4 | NA | TRBV9 | TGTGCCAGCAGCGCCGGGACAGTCAATGAAAAACTGTTTTTT | CASSAGTVNEKLFF
NA | TRBJ2-2 | NA | TRBV5-1 | TGCGCCAGCAGCTTTGGCGGGAACACCGGGGAGCTGTTTTTT | CASSFGGNTGELFF
NA | TRBJ2-1 | NA | TRBV18 | TGTGCCAGCTATACAGGGCCGAGCTCCTACAATGAGCAGTTCTTC | CASYTGPSSYNEQFF
TRBD1 | TRBJ2-7 | NA | TRBV3-1/TRBV3-2 | TGTGCCAGCAGCCGGTGGGACAGCTCCTACGAGCAGTACTTC | CASSRWDSSYEQYF
NA | TRBJ1-5 | medium-sized | TRBV6-2/TRBV6-3 | TGTGCCAGCAGTGACCGGAGGGGCAATCAGCCCCAGCATTTT | CASSDRRGNQPQHF
TRBD1 | TRBJ1-2 | NA | TRBV5-1 | TGCGCCAGCAGCCTCGGGACAGCCTATGGCTACACCTTC | CASSLGTAYGYTF
NA | TRBJ1-2 | NA | TRBV19 | TGTGCCACCGGTAACTATGGCTACACCTTC | CATGNYGYTF
NA | TRBJ2-7 | NA | TRBV5-4 | TGTGCCAGCAGCTCAAAAAACTCCTACGAGCAGTACTTC | CASSSKNSYEQYF
NA | TRBJ2-7 | NA | TRBV2 | TGTGCCAGCAAGCAGGCCCAAGAGCAGTACTTC | CASKQAQEQYF
TRBD2 | TRBJ2-1 | once | TRBV6-5 | TGTGCCAGCTCAGGACTAGCGGGGAACAATGAGCAGTTCTTC | CASSGLAGNNEQFF
NA | TRBJ1-2 | once | TRBV11-2 | TGTGCCAGCAGCTTAAGAGGGCTTGGCTACACCTTC | CASSLRGLGYTF
TRBD1 | TRBJ2-5 | once | TRBV5-4 | TGTGCCAGCACCAGGGGGACACAAGAGACCCAGTACTTC | CASTRGTQETQYF
TRBD2 | TRBJ2-1 | medium-sized | TRBV4-2 | TGTGCCAGCAACCCCGGGACTAGCGAGACTAATGAGCAGTTCTTC | CASNPGTSETNEQFF
NA | TRBJ1-2 | NA | TRBV5-6 | TGTGCCAGCAGCTTGTGGAGAGCTAACTATGGCTACACCTTC | CASSLWRANYGYTF
NA | TRBJ2-7 | NA | TRBV18 | TGTGCCAGCTCACCGGGAGATAGCGAGCAGTACTTC | CASSPGDSEQYF
NA | TRBJ2-5 | NA | TRBV7-9 | TGTGCCAGCAGCTCCCTACCGCAATTGGACAGAGACAACCAAGAGACCCAGTACTTC | CASSSLPQLDRDNQETQYF
TRBD1 | TRBJ1-2 | NA | TRBV29-1 | TGCAGCGCCCGGGGGGCAGGGGGCTCTTCTAACTATGGCTACACCTTC | CSARGAGGSSNYGYTF
NA | TRBJ1-4 | NA | TRBV11-2 | TGTGCCAGCAGTTCCCAGGGGACGACTAATGAAAAACTGTTTTTT | CASSSQGTTNEKLFF
TRBD1 | TRBJ2-1 | once | TRBV5-1 | TGCGCCAGCAGCTTACAGGGGACAGGCTCCTACAATGAGCAGTTCTTC | CASSLQGTGSYNEQFF
NA | TRBJ2-2 | NA | TRBV5-6 | TGTGCCAGCAGCTTGGTCGCTGACAATTCAGCCGGGGAGCTGTTTTTT | CASSLVADNSAGELFF
NA | TRBJ2-1 | NA | TRBV29-1 | TGCAGCGTTGAAGATCAGCAGGGCCATGAGCAGTTCTTC | CSVEDQQGHEQFF
NA | TRBJ2-1 | NA | TRBV5-6 | TGTGCCAGCGCGAATTGGGGGCTGAGCTCCTACAATGAGCAGTTCTTC | CASANWGLSSYNEQFF
NA | TRBJ1-5 | NA | TRBV9 | TGTGCCAGCAGCTCCCGACTAGAGGGTCGGGGCAATCAGCCCCAGCATTTT | CASSSRLEGRGNQPQHF
TRBD1 | TRBJ1-2 | NA | TRBV29-1 | TGCAGCGTTGAGGACAGGGTAAACTATGGCTACACCTTC | CSVEDRVNYGYTF
NA | TRBJ1-2 | NA | TRBV6-5 | TGTGCCACCACGGGGTCTGGAGGGAAGAACTATGGCTACACCTTC | CATTGSGGKNYGYTF
NA | TRBJ1-1 | NA | TRBV27 | TGTGCCAGCAGTTTACGGGTGGGCACTGAAGCTTTCTTT | CASSLRVGTEAFF
NA | TRBJ2-1 | NA | TRBV4-2 | TGTGCCAGCAGCCAAGGTAGTGTTGAGCAGTTCTTC | CASSQGSVEQFF
NA | TRBJ1-6 | NA | TRBV10-2 | TGCGCCAGCAGTTTCCGGGATTTATCTTCACCCCTCCACTTT | CASSFRDLSSPLHF
TRBD2 | TRBJ2-7 | NA | TRBV10-3 | TGTGCCATCAGCCGGGAGGGCTCCTACGAGCAGTACTTC | CAISREGSYEQYF
NA | TRBJ2-4 | NA | TRBV10-1 | TGCGCCAGCAGTGAGTCGGTAGGGAGCCACATTCAGTACTTC | CASSESVGSHIQYF
NA | TRBJ2-2 | NA | TRBV29-1 | TGCAGCGCCTCCGAGGGAGGACTACGAACCACCGGGGAGCTGTTTTTT | CSASEGGLRTTGELFF
TRBD1 | TRBJ2-3 | NA | TRBV10-3 | TGTGCCATCAGTGGCACAGGGGGCGTGACAGATACGCAGTATTTT | CAISGTGGVTDTQYF
TRBD1 | TRBJ1-1 | NA | TRBV5-1 | TGCGCCAGCAGCCTGGGGGACAGGGGGATGAATACTGAAGCTTTCTTT | CASSLGDRGMNTEAFF
NA | TRBJ1-6 | NA | TRBV6-1 | TGTGCTAGCAGTGAAGTAATACAGGCCGTAGCCCTCACGGATTCACCCCTCCACTTT | CASSEVIQAVALTDSPLHF
TRBD1 | TRBJ2-6 | NA | TRBV29-1 | TGCAGCGTACGAACAGGGGGTTCTGGGGCCAACGTCCTGACTTTC | CSVRTGGSGANVLTF
NA | TRBJ2-4 | NA | TRBV3-1/TRBV3-2 | TGTGCCAGCAGCCAAGAGCTGGCTAGCGTTGCCAAAAACATTCAGTACTTC | CASSQELASVAKNIQYF
NA | TRBJ1-1 | NA | TRBV5-4 | TGTGCCAGCAGCTTGGGAGCCGGGATGAGGAACACTGAAGCTTTCTTT | CASSLGAGMRNTEAFF
NA | TRBJ1-3 | once | TRBV9 | TGTGCCAGCAGCGTAGAGCCAGGCTACCGCTCTGGAAACACCATATATTTT | CASSVEPGYRSGNTIYF
TRBD1 | TRBJ1-1 | NA | TRBV29-1 | TGCAGCGTTGAAGATACCGGGGACAGACGGTTCTTT | CSVEDTGDRRFF
NA | TRBJ2-7 | NA | TRBV7-9 | TGTGCCAGCAGCTTTTTAGAGGGGGCCTACGAGCAGTACTTC | CASSFLEGAYEQYF
NA | TRBJ2-2 | NA | TRBV5-4 | TGTGCCAGCAGCTTGGGGAGGGGGCTCACCGGGGAGCTGTTTTTT | CASSLGRGLTGELFF
NA | TRBJ2-1 | NA | TRBV11-3 | TGTGCCAGCAGCTTAGGGGCAGGGTTCAATGAGCAGTTCTTC | CASSLGAGFNEQFF
TRBD2 | TRBJ2-2 | few | TRBV11-3 | TGTGCCAGCAGCTTACTGGCGGGAGATACCGGGGAGCTGTTTTTT | CASSLLAGDTGELFF
NA | TRBJ2-7 | NA | TRBV10-3 | TGTGCCACATGGGACAGCGGGGGAAACTACGAGCAGTACTTC | CATWDSGGNYEQYF
TRBD1 | TRBJ2-7 | many | TRBV5-1 | TGCGCCAGCAGCCTGGGACAGGGTGGGTACGAGCAGTACTTC | CASSLGQGGYEQYF
TRBD1 | TRBJ1-1 | NA | TRBV5-6 | TGTGCCAGCAGTTCACGGGACAGGGGATGGGAAGCTTTCTTT | CASSSRDRGWEAFF
TRBD2 | TRBJ2-5 | NA | TRBV7-6 | TGTGCCAGCAGCTTATCGACTAGCGGGGGGGAAGAGACCCAGTACTTC | CASSLSTSGGEETQYF
NA | TRBJ1-1 | NA | TRBV7-9 | TGTGCCAGCAGCTTAGCGGGGCCCAACGCTGAAGCTTTCTTT | CASSLAGPNAEAFF